Listed below are T cell receptor beta chains from one sample, sequenced in a study of cytomegalovirus exposure and HLA in healthy donors. The protocol was immunoSEQ multiplex PCR, while the TCRdb copy is restricted to in-frame clones and leaves out a portion. The top ten clones hold 6.5% to 8.5% of a sample with around 67,000 clones, about 80% of them seen once. Sequenced sample: PBMCs. These receptors were collected from a man younger than 35 in good health and CMV-seropositive. The CDR3 runs from the conserved cysteine through the conserved F or W. D genes are given only for firm matches. Expanded clones are given a class, and other clones once, few, many or no size at all.

J gene: TRBJ1-5
D gene: -
clone size: once
V gene: TRBV2
CDR3 protein: CASSGTDYSNQPQHF
CDR3 DNA: TGTGCCAGCAGTGGGACGGACTATAGCAATCAGCCCCAGCATTTT

J gene: TRBJ1-1
D gene: TRBD1
clone size: -
V gene: TRBV5-1
CDR3 protein: CASSTGQGADTEAFF
CDR3 DNA: TGCGCCAGCAGCACGGGACAGGGGGCGGACACTGAAGCTTTCTTT

J gene: TRBJ2-5
D gene: -
clone size: once
V gene: TRBV5-4
CDR3 protein: CASSPGGLFSVETQYF
CDR3 DNA: TGTGCCAGCAGCCCCGGAGGACTATTTAGCGTAGAGACCCAGTACTTC

J gene: TRBJ2-2
D gene: -
clone size: -
V gene: TRBV30
CDR3 protein: CAWRATGELFF
CDR3 DNA: TGTGCCTGGAGAGCCACCGGGGAGCTGTTTTTT

J gene: TRBJ2-1
D gene: -
clone size: -
V gene: TRBV11-2
CDR3 protein: CASSLASRPYNEQFF
CDR3 DNA: TGTGCCAGCAGCTTAGCTTCTAGACCGTACAATGAGCAGTTCTTC

J gene: TRBJ2-3
D gene: -
clone size: -
V gene: TRBV5-1
CDR3 protein: CASSFEGQDTQYF
CDR3 DNA: TGCGCCAGCAGCTTTGAGGGACAAGATACGCAGTATTTT

J gene: TRBJ1-2
D gene: TRBD1
clone size: -
V gene: TRBV6-5
CDR3 protein: CASSEDRDNYGYTF
CDR3 DNA: TGTGCCAGCAGTGAAGACAGGGATAACTATGGCTACACCTTC

J gene: TRBJ1-1
D gene: TRBD1
clone size: -
V gene: TRBV30
CDR3 protein: CALQGASNTEAFF
CDR3 DNA: TGTGCCTTACAGGGGGCGTCGAACACTGAAGCTTTCTTT

J gene: TRBJ1-5
D gene: -
clone size: -
V gene: TRBV30
CDR3 protein: CAWSGGGSNQPQHF
CDR3 DNA: TGTGCCTGGAGTGGAGGGGGTTCGAATCAGCCCCAGCATTTT

J gene: TRBJ1-6
D gene: TRBD1
clone size: -
V gene: TRBV7-7
CDR3 protein: CASSLKQGSDNSPLHF
CDR3 DNA: TGTGCTAGCAGCTTAAAACAGGGGAGTGATAATTCACCCCTCCACTTT

J gene: TRBJ1-1
D gene: -
clone size: -
V gene: TRBV6-1
CDR3 protein: CASRTFPGEGEAFF
CDR3 DNA: TGTGCCAGCAGAACTTTCCCGGGGGAGGGTGAAGCTTTCTTT

J gene: TRBJ2-3
D gene: TRBD2
clone size: -
V gene: TRBV4-2
CDR3 protein: CASRETSGVTDTQYF
CDR3 DNA: TGTGCCAGCAGGGAAACAAGCGGGGTCACAGATACGCAGTATTTT

J gene: TRBJ2-1
D gene: -
clone size: -
V gene: TRBV28
CDR3 protein: CASRRGGVNEQFF
CDR3 DNA: TGTGCCAGCAGACGTGGCGGGGTCAATGAGCAGTTCTTC